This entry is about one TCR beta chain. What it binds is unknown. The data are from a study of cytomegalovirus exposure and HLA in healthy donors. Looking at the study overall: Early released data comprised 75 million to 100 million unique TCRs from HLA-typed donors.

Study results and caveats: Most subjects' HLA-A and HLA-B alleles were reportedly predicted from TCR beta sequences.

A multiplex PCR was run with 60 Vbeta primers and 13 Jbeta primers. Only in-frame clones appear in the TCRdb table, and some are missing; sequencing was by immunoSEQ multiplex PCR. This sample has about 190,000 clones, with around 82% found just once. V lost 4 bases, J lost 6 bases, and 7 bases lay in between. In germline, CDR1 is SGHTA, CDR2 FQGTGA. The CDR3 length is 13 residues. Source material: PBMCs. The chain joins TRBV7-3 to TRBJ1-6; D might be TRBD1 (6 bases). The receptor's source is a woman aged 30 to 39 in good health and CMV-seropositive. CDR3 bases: TGTGCCAGCAGCTCGGACAGTAATTCACCCCTCCACTTT. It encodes CASSSDSNSPLHF.